The rows below give T cell receptor beta chains drawn from one sample of a study of T-cell reconstitution after alpha-beta-depleted transplantation in children. MiXCR, applied by TCRdb to the PCR reads, yields one record per CDR3 protein. The table includes fewer than 350,000 distinct CDR3 sequences, approximately 7.3% detected once. This sample comprised peripheral blood, obtained 360 days after TCRalphabeta/CD19-depleted stem cell transplant. These receptor sequences come from a female patient aged 2-9 years who had a stem cell transplant for Fanconi anemia, so the T cells may come from the graft donor. CDR3s include the opening cysteine and the closing phenylalanine or tryptophan. The D gene is left open where the match is weak. The listing skips clone size in some rows; elsewhere it reads once, few, many or a size class.

clone size,D gene,CDR3 length,V gene,J gene,CDR3 DNA,CDR3 protein
few,-,13,TRBV15,TRBJ2-3,TGTGCCACCAGCAATTCGCTGTCAGATACGCAGTATTTT,CATSNSLSDTQYF
many,-,14,TRBV9,TRBJ1-2,TGTGCCAGCAGCGCGGCAGACAGGTTCTATGGCTACACCTTC,CASSAADRFYGYTF
many,TRBD1,15,TRBV5-1,TRBJ2-7,TGCGCCAGCAGCTTGGGACAGGGTCTTTCCAGCGAGCAGTACTTC,CASSLGQGLSSEQYF
few,TRBD2,14,TRBV6-1,TRBJ2-2,TGTGCCAGGCCGGGAGGGACTTCCACCGGGGAGCTGTTTTTT,CARPGGTSTGELFF
few,-,18,TRBV15,TRBJ2-2,TGTGCCACCAGCAGAGATCTATTGGTCAGGGGTGGGCCCGGGGAGCTGTTTTTT,CATSRDLLVRGGPGELFF
few,-,12,TRBV5-1,TRBJ1-1,TGCGCCAGCAGCTTGGGGACAGATGAAGCTTTCTTT,CASSLGTDEAFF
few,TRBD2,18,TRBV4-3,TRBJ2-3,TGCGCCAGCAGCCCCTGGCTAGCGGGGGGGCCCGAGACAGATACGCAGTATTTT,CASSPWLAGGPETDTQYF
many,-,13,TRBV12-3/TRBV12-4,TRBJ1-2,TGTGCCAGCTCGCTCCCAGGGTTATTTGGCTACACCTTC,CASSLPGLFGYTF
many,-,12,TRBV11-2,TRBJ2-7,TGTGCCAGCAGCTTAGCCCATTACGAGCAGTACTTC,CASSLAHYEQYF
many,-,20,TRBV5-1,TRBJ2-6,TGCGCCAGCAGCTTGTTCTTGACCTGGACACGAACGTCTGGGGCCAACGTCCTGACTTTC,CASSLFLTWTRTSGANVLTF
-,-,15,TRBV4-2,TRBJ2-1,TGTGCCAGCAGCCAAGGTGGGGGCGTCTACAATGAGCAGTTCTTC,CASSQGGGVYNEQFF
many,TRBD2,18,TRBV10-2,TRBJ2-2,TGCGCCAGCAGTCGAGCGCGGTTAGCGGGGAGAAACACCGGGGAGCTGTTTTTT,CASSRARLAGRNTGELFF
few,TRBD1,15,TRBV7-8,TRBJ2-7,TGTGCCAGCAGCCCACGACAGGGGATAGGCTACGAGCAGTACTTC,CASSPRQGIGYEQYF
many,-,15,TRBV7-8,TRBJ2-7,TGTGCCAGCAGCTTTGCCCCGTCTCAAACCTACGAGCAGTACTTC,CASSFAPSQTYEQYF
many,-,15,TRBV10-3,TRBJ1-5,TGTGCCATCAGTGCGGGTAGAGGTAGCAATCAGCCCCAGCATTTT,CAISAGRGSNQPQHF
many,TRBD2,16,TRBV4-2,TRBJ2-7,TGTGCCAGCAGCCCTAGACGACTAGCGGATTCCTACGAGCAGTACTTC,CASSPRRLADSYEQYF
few,-,17,TRBV7-8,TRBJ1-3,TGTGCCAGCAGCTTAGCGTGGGGAAAGAGCTCTGGAAACACCATATATTTT,CASSLAWGKSSGNTIYF
-,-,13,TRBV11-2,TRBJ2-5,TGTGCCAGCAGCTTATATACGTCAGAGACCCAGTACTTC,CASSLYTSETQYF
-,TRBD1,14,TRBV18,TRBJ2-1,TGTGCCAGCTCACAGGCGGGACAGGACAATGAGCAGTTCTTC,CASSQAGQDNEQFF
many,-,14,TRBV4-2,TRBJ2-5,TGTGCCAGCAGCCAAGTCGGTTCGATCGAGACCCAGTACTTC,CASSQVGSIETQYF
few,-,17,TRBV4-2,TRBJ2-6,TGTGCCAGCAGCCGGGGTTATGAAGGCTCTGGGGCCAACGTCCTGACTTTC,CASSRGYEGSGANVLTF
-,TRBD1,17,TRBV24-1,TRBJ2-5,TGTGCCACCAGTGATACCGGACAGGGAGGTGGTCTGGAGACCCAGTACTTC,CATSDTGQGGGLETQYF
few,TRBD2,15,TRBV5-1,TRBJ2-7,TGCGCCAGCAGCGCGGGACTAGCGGGAGACTACGAGCAGTACTTC,CASSAGLAGDYEQYF
many,-,13,TRBV5-1,TRBJ1-1,TGCGCCAGCAGGCTCGGGTCGAACACTGAAGCTTTCTTT,CASRLGSNTEAFF
many,TRBD1,15,TRBV12-3/TRBV12-4,TRBJ1-1,TGTGCCAGCAGTTCCCTACAGGGGACCCACACTGAAGCTTTCTTT,CASSSLQGTHTEAFF
many,-,19,TRBV20-1,TRBJ2-3,TGCAGTGCTAGCCGTCCGCCCAACAGCAGACAGGCTGGAGGTCCGTGGCAGTATTTT,CSASRPPNSRQAGGPWQYF
few,TRBD2,17,TRBV7-2,TRBJ2-1,TGTGCCAGCAGCCGTCCTAGCGGGGGGGCATTGTACAATGAGCAGTTCTTC,CASSRPSGGALYNEQFF